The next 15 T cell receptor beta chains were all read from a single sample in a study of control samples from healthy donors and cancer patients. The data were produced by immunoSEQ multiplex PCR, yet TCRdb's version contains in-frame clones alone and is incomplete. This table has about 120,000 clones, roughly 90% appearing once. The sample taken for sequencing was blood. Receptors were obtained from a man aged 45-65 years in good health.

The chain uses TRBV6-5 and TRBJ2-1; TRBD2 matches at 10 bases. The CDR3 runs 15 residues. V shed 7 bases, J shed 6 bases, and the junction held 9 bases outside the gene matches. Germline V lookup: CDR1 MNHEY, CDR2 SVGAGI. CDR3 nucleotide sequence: TGTGCCAGCACGGTCCAAGCGGGGGGGTTCAATGAGCAGTTCTTC. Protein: CASTVQAGGFNEQFF.

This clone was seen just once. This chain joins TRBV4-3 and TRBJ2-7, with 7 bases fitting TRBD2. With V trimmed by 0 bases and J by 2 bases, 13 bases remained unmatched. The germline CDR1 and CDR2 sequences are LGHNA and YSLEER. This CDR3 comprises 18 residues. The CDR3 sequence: CASSQDSGVLADPYEQYF. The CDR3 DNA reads TGCGCCAGCAGCCAAGATTCGGGTGTCCTAGCGGATCCCTACGAGCAGTACTTC.

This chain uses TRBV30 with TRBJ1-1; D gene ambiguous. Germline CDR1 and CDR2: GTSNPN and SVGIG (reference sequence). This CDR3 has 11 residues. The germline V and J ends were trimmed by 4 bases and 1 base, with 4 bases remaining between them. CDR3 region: CAWKANTEAFF. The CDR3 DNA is TGTGCCTGGAAAGCGAACACTGAAGCTTTCTTT.

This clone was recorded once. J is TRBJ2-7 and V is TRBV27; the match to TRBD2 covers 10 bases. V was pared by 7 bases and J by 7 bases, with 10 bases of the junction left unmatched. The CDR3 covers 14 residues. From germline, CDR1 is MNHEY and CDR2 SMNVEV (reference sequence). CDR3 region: CASTLSGGAEEQYF. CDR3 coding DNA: TGTGCCAGCACTCTGAGCGGGGGGGCGGAGGAGCAGTACTTC.

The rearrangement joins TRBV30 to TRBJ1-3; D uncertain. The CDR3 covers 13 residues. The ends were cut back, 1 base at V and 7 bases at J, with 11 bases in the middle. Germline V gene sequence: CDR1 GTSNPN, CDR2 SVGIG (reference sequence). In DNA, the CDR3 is TGTGCCTGGAGTGGGAAGGGCGGGAACACCATATATTTT. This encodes CAWSGKGGNTIYF.

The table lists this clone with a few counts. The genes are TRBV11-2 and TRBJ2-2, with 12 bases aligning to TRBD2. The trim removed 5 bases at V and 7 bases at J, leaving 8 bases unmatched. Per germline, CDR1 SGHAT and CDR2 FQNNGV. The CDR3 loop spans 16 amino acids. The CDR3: CASSDASGGAIGELFF. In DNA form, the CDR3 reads TGTGCCAGCAGCGACGCTAGCGGGGGGGCTATCGGGGAGCTGTTTTTT.

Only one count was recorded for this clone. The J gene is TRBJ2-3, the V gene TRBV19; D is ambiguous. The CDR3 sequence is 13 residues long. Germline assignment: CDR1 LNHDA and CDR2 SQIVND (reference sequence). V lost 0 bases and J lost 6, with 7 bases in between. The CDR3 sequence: CASSIDRADTQYF. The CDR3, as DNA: TGTGCCAGTAGTATAGACCGAGCGGATACGCAGTATTTT.

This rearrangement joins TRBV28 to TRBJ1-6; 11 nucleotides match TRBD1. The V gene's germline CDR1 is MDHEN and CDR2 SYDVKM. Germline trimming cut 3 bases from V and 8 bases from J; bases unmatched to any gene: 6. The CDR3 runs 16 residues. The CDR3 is CASSLPGQGADSPLHF. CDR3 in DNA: TGTGCCAGCAGTTTGCCCGGACAGGGGGCTGATTCACCCCTCCACTTT.

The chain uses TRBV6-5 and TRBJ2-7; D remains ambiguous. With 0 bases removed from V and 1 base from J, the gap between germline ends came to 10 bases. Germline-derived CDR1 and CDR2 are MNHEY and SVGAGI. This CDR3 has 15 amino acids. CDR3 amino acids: CASSYSSTQSYEQYF. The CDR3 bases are TGTGCCAGCAGTTACTCATCTACCCAGTCCTACGAGCAGTACTTC.

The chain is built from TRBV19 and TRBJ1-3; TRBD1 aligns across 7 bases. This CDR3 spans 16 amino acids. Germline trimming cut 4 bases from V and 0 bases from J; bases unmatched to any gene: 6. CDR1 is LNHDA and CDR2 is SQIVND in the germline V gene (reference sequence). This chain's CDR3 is CASSTTGIYSGNTIYF. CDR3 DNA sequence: TGTGCCAGTAGTACGACAGGGATCTACTCTGGAAACACCATATATTTT.

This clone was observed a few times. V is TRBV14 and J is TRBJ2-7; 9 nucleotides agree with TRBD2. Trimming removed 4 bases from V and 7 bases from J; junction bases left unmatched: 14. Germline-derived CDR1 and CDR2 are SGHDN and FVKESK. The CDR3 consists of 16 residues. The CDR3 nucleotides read TGTGCCAGCAGCCCCCGGATTAGCGGGGGACCGCGGGAGCAGTACTTC. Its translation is CASSPRISGGPREQYF.

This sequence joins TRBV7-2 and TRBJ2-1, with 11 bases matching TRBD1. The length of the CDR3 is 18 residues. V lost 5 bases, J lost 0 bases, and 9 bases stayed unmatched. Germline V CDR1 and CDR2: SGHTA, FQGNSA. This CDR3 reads CASSKDRGPYSSYNEQFF. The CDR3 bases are TGTGCCAGCAGCAAGGACAGGGGGCCTTACAGCTCCTACAATGAGCAGTTCTTC.

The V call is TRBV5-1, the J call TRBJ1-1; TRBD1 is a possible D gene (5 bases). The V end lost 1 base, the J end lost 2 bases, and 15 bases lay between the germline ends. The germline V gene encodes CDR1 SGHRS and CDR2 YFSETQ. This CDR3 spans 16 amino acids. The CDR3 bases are TGCGCCAGCAGCTTGTTAGAGGGACCTTTCAACACTGAAGCTTTCTTT. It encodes CASSLLEGPFNTEAFF. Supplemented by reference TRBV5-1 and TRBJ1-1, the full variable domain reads KAGVTQTPRYLIKTRGQQVTLSCSPISGHRSVSWYQQTPGQGLQFLFEYFSETQRNKGNFPGRFSGRQFSNSRSEMNVSTLELGDSALYLCASSLLEGPFNTEAFFGQGTRLTVV.

The CDR3, as DNA: TGTGCCAGCAGTGAAATCAGGGGAGAATATGGCTACACCTTC. This gives the protein CASSEIRGEYGYTF. The chain recombines TRBV6-1 with TRBJ1-2; D might be TRBD1 (6 bases). CDR3 length: 14 amino acids. Germline-derived CDR1 and CDR2 are MNHNS and SASEGT. Trimming left V 2 bases short and J 5 bases short, with 12 bases between.

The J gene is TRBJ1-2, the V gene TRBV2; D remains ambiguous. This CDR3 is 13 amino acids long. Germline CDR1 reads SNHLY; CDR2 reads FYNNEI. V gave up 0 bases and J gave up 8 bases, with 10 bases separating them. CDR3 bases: TGTGCCAGCAGTGAAGCGAGGGAACTGGGCTACACCTTC. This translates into CASSEARELGYTF.